This T cell receptor (beta chain) was captured in a study of T cell responses to AZD1222 COVID-19 vaccine. Study-wide results and caveats: A reported finding is that nearly half of spike-specific TCRs target unmutated variant regions. There were vaccine-associated CD4 TCRs across spike, dominant at 160-218 and 743-854. Recipients of AZD1222 seropositive at baseline numbered only six or seven.

The protocol was immunoSEQ multiplex PCR, while the TCRdb copy is restricted to in-frame clones and leaves out a portion. The profile shows about 140,000 clones, approximately 93% of them singletons. For this clone: Antigen: not known.

Germline-derived CDR1 and CDR2 are LNHDA and SQIVND (reference sequence). With V trimmed by 6 bases and J by 4 bases, 11 bases remained unmatched. The CDR3 spans 15 residues. The TCR was taken from an adult who had recovered from COVID-19. The sequences come from peripheral blood, collected after recovery from COVID-19. The chain has TRBV19 and TRBJ1-1, with 7 bases lining up with TRBD1. The CDR3 nucleotides are TGTGCCAGTAGCGGGAACAGGGGCGGGACCACTGAAGCTTTCTTT. Residues: CASSGNRGGTTEAFF.